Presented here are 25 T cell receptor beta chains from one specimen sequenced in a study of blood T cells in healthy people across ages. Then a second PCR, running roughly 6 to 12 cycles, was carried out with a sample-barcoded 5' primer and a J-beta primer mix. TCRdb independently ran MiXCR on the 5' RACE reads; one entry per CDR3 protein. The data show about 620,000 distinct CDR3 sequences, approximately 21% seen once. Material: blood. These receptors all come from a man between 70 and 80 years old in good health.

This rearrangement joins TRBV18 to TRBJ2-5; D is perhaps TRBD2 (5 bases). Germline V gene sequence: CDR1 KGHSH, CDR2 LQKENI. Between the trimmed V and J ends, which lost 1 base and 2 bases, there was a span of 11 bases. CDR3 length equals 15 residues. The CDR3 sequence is CASSPLSRGQETQYF. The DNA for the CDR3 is TGTGCCAGCTCACCACTTTCCCGGGGACAAGAGACCCAGTACTTC.

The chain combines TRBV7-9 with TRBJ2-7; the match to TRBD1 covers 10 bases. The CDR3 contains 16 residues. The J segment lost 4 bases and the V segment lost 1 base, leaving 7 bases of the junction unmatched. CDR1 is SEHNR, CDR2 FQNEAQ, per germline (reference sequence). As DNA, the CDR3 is TGTGCCAGCAGCTTAGGACCGGGACAGGGGCTATACGAGCAGTACTTC. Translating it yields CASSLGPGQGLYEQYF.

The CDR3 here is CASSWDRENEQFF. For the CDR3, the DNA is TGTGCCAGCAGCTGGGACAGGGAGAATGAGCAGTTCTTC. The chain joins TRBV7-9 to TRBJ2-1, with 9 bases matching TRBD1. Per the germline V gene, CDR1 is SEHNR and CDR2 is FQNEAQ (reference sequence). The V and J ends lost 4 bases and 7 bases, in that order; junction bases with no gene match: 2. CDR3 size: 13 residues.

CDR3 in DNA: TGTGCCAGCAGCAGGGGACGGCGCCCCTACGAGCAGTACTTC. This codes for CASSRGRRPYEQYF. The gene calls are TRBV27 and TRBJ2-7, with TRBD1 as a possible D gene (6 bases). V dropped 6 bases and J dropped 2 bases, with 14 bases sitting between them. The CDR3 runs 14 residues. The germline V gene has CDR1 MNHEY and CDR2 SMNVEV (reference sequence).

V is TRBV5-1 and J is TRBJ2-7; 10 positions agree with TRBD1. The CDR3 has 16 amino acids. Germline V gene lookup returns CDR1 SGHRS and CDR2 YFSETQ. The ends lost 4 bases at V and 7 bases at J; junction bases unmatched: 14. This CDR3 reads CASSRSGRTGGFEQYF. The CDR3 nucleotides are TGCGCCAGCAGCCGATCCGGTCGGACAGGGGGTTTTGAGCAGTACTTC.

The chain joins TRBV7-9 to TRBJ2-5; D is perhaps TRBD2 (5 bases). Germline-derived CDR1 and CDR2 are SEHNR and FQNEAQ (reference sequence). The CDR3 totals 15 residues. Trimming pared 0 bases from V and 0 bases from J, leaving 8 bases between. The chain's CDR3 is CASSLAGVYQETQYF. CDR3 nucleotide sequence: TGTGCCAGCAGCTTAGCGGGAGTATACCAAGAGACCCAGTACTTC.

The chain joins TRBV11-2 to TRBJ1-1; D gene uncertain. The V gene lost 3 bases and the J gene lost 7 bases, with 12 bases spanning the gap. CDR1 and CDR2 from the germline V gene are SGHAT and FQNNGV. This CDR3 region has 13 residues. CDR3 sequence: CASSFSGSYEAFF. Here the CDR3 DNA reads TGTGCCAGCAGCTTTTCGGGATCATATGAAGCTTTCTTT.

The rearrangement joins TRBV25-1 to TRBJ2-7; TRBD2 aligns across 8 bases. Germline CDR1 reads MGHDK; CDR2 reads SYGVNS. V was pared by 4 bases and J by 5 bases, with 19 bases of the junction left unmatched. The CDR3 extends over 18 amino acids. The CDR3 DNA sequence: TGTGCCAGCAGTGGTCCGGGACACCACAGCGGGAGTTGGGACGAGCAGTACTTC. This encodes CASSGPGHHSGSWDEQYF.

The CDR3 coding sequence is TGCAGTGCTAGAGATACTAGCGGGGGATACGAGCAGTACTTC. Amino acids: CSARDTSGGYEQYF. This sequence joins TRBV20-1 and TRBJ2-5, with TRBD2 matching over 11 bases. The J call is uncertain, as TRBJ2-7 better fits the DNA end. This CDR3 has 14 amino acids. The germline V gene encodes CDR1 DFQATT and CDR2 SNEGSKA (reference sequence).

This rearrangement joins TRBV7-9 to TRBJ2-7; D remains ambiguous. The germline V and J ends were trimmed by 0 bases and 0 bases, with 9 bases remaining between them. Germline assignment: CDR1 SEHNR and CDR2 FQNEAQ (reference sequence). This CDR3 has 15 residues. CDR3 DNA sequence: TGTGCCAGCAGCTTAGCGCTACGGAGCTCCTACGAGCAGTACTTC. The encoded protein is CASSLALRSSYEQYF. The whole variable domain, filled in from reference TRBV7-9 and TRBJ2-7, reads DTGVSQNPRHKITKRGQNVTFRCDPISEHNRLYWYRQTLGQGPEFLTYFQNEAQLEKSRLLSDRFSAERPKGSFSTLEIQRTEQGDSAMYLCASSLALRSSYEQYFGPGTRLTVT.

Here the CDR3 DNA reads TGCGCCAGCAGCCAAGTCACAGGGACCGATTTCGGGGAGACCCAGTACTTC. It yields the protein CASSQVTGTDFGETQYF. The chain couples TRBV4-1 to TRBJ2-5; tentatively, D is TRBD1 (6 bases). V lost 1 base and J lost 5, with 20 bases in between. In germline, CDR1 is MGHRA, CDR2 YSYEKL. The CDR3 totals 17 residues.

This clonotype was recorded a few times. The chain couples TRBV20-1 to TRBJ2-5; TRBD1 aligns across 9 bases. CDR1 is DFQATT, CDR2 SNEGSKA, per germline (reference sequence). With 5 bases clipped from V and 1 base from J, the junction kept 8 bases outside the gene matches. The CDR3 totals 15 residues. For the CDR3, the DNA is TGCAGTGCTGCAGCCGGGACAGGGTTCCAAGAGACCCAGTACTTC. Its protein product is CSAAAGTGFQETQYF.

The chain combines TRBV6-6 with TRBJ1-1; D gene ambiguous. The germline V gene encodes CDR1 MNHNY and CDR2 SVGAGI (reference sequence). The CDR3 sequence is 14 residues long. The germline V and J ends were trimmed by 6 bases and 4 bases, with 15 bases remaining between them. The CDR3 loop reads CASSLGQVTTEAFF. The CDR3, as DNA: TGTGCCAGCAGCCTCGGGCAGGTGACCACTGAAGCTTTCTTT.

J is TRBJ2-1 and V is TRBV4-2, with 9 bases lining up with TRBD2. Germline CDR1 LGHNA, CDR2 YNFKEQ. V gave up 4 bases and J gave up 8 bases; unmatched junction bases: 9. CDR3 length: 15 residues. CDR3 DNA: TGTGCCAGCAGCCCGATGGGACTAGCTAGCGATGAGCAGTTCTTC. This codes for CASSPMGLASDEQFF.

The CDR3 DNA reads TGTGCCAGCAGCTTGGCCTGGTCGGACAGGCGGAAATTTTCAGAAAATCCTGAGCAGTTCTTC. This codes for CASSLAWSDRRKFSENPEQFF. The gene calls are TRBV5-4 and TRBJ2-1; 7 positions match TRBD1. CDR3 size: 21 residues. Trimming took 0 bases from V and 9 from J; bases not matched to a gene: 27. Germline V gene data show CDR1 as SGHNT and CDR2 as YYREEE (reference sequence).

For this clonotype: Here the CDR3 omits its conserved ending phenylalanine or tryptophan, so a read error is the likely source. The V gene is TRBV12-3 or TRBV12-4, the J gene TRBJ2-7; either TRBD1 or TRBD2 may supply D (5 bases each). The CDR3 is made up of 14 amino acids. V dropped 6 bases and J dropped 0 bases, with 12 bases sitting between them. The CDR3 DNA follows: TGTGCCAGCAGCCCGGGGCGGGTCTCCTACGAGCAGTACCTC. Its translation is CASSPGRVSYEQYL.

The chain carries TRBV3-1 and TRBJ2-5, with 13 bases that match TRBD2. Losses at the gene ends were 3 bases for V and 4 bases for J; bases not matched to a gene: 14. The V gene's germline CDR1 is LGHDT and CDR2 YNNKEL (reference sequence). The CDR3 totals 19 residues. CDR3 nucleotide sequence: TGTGCCAGCAGCCATCGGACTAGCGGGAGTAATTCGCGCGGAGAGACCCAGTACTTC. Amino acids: CASSHRTSGSNSRGETQYF.

The CDR3 coding sequence is TGTGCCAGCAGCCCGGGACGGGAGGGGACAGATACGCAGTATTTT. Residues: CASSPGREGTDTQYF. The rearrangement joins TRBV28 to TRBJ2-3; 8 bases fit TRBD2. J lost 3 bases, V lost 6 bases, and 8 bases had no gene match. Germline-derived CDR1 and CDR2 are MDHEN and SYDVKM. CDR3 length: 15 amino acids.

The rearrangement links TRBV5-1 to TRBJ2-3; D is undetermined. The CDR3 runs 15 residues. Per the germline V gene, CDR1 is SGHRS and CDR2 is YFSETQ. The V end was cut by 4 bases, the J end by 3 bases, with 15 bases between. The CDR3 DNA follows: TGCGCCAGCAGCCTTGGGGTCGCGAGTACAGATACGCAGTATTTT. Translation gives CASSLGVASTDTQYF.

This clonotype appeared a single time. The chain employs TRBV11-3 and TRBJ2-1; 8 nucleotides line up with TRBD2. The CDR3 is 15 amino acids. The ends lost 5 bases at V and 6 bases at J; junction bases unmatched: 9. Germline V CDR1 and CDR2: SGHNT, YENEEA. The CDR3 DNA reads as TGTGCCAGCAGCGCCGGGACTAGAACTGGCAATGAGCAGTTCTTC. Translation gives CASSAGTRTGNEQFF.

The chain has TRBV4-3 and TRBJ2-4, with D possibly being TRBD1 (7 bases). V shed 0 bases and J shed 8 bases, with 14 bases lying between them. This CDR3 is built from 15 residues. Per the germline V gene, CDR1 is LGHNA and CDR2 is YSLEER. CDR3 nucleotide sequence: TGCGCCAGCAGCCAAGAGGATGTCAGGGGGGACATTCAGTACTTC. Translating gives CASSQEDVRGDIQYF.

DNA of the CDR3: TGCAGTGCTAGGGCGGAGGGCTCCAATGTTGAGCAGTTCTTC. The encoded protein is CSARAEGSNVEQFF. The rearrangement joins TRBV20-1 to TRBJ2-1, with D possibly being TRBD2 (6 bases). The CDR3 runs to 14 residues. Trimming left V 3 bases short and J 9 bases short, with 18 bases between. Looked up from germline, CDR1 is DFQATT and CDR2 is SNEGSKA (reference sequence).

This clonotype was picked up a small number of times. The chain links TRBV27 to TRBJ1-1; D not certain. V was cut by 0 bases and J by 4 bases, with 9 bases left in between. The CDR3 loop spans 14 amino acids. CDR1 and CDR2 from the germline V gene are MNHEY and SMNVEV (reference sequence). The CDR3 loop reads CASSLSGLGTEAFF. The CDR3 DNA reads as TGTGCCAGCAGTTTATCAGGTTTGGGCACTGAAGCTTTCTTT.

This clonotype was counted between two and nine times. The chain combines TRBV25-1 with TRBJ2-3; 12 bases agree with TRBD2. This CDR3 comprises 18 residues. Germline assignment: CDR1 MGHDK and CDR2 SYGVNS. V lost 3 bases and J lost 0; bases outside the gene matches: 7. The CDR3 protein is CASSESLAGGTSTDTQYF. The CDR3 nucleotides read TGTGCCAGCAGTGAGTCGCTAGCGGGAGGGACTAGCACAGATACGCAGTATTTT.

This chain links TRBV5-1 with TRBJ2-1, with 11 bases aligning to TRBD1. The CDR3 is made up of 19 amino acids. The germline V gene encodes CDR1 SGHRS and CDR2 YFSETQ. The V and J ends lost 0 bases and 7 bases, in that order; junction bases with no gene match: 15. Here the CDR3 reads CASSLGNPGQGVRGNEQFF. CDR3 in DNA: TGCGCCAGCAGCTTGGGGAACCCGGGACAGGGGGTAAGGGGGAATGAGCAGTTCTTC.